This entry lists 32 T cell receptor beta chains sequenced from one sample in a study of regulatory T cells in long-lasting Graves disease. The time point denotes: newly diagnosed GD, antithyroid drugs for less than 3 months. PBMC RNA served as the TCR library source. Investigators prepared the TCR beta libraries by applying iRepertoire HTBI primers and Arm-PCR of CDR3 regions. A single record per CDR3 protein comes from TCRdb applying MiXCR to the multiplex PCR reads. The data show about 440,000 distinct CDR3 sequences, over 15% seen once. These same records also appear under a second study, on T cells in Graves' hyperthyroidism and ophthalmopathy.

Source: peripheral blood mononuclear cells (PBMCs), taken at new diagnosis, from a patient treated with antithyroid drugs. Receptors were obtained from a woman between 18 and 29 years old with Graves disease.

The table lists this clonotype with many counts. The J gene is TRBJ1-1, the V gene TRBV2, with D perhaps TRBD1 (5 bases). Trimming cost V 5 bases and J 1 base, with 14 bases left between them. The CDR3 has 15 residues. Germline CDR1 and CDR2: SNHLY and FYNNEI. CDR3 amino acids: CASSNRGRGNTEAFF. CDR3 in DNA: TGTGCCAGCAGTAACCGGGGTAGGGGGAACACTGAAGCTTTCTTT.

In DNA, the CDR3 is TGCCTCATAACTAGCGCCAATGAGCAGTTCTTC. Protein product: CLITSANEQFF. V is TRBV20-1 and J is TRBJ2-1; 7 bases are shared with TRBD2. CDR1 is DFQATT, CDR2 SNEGSKA, per germline (reference sequence). The CDR3 length is 11 residues.

Only a few counts were recorded for this clonotype. The V gene is TRBV24-1, the J gene TRBJ2-5, with D hard to call. Germline values: CDR1 KGHDR, CDR2 SFDVKD. V was pared by 4 bases and J by 5 bases, with 10 bases between. This CDR3 region has 13 residues. The CDR3 loop reads CATSENPEETQYF. The CDR3 nucleotides are TGTGCCACCAGTGAAAATCCCGAGGAGACCCAGTACTTC.

V is TRBV28 and J is TRBJ1-4; TRBD1 matches 8 bases. With 5 bases clipped from V and 8 bases from J, the junction kept 10 bases outside the gene matches. The CDR3 has 15 residues. The V gene's germline CDR1 is MDHEN and CDR2 SYDVKM. The CDR3: CASSAPGQGNEKLFF. In DNA, the CDR3 is TGTGCCAGCAGTGCCCCCGGACAGGGTAACGAAAAACTGTTTTTT. The full variable domain, completed using reference TRBV28 and TRBJ1-4, is DVKVTQSSRYLVKRTGEKVFLECVQDMDHENMFWYRQDPGLGLRLIYFSYDVKMKEKGDIPEGYSVSREKKERFSLILESASTNQTSMYLCASSAPGQGNEKLFFGSGTQLSVL.

The J gene is TRBJ2-5, the V gene TRBV30; D remains unclear. Germline V gene data show CDR1 as GTSNPN and CDR2 as SVGIG (reference sequence). V was clipped by 0 bases and J by 4 bases, with 6 bases between them. This CDR3 contains 12 residues. The CDR3 bases are TGTGCCTGGAGTGTACGAGGAGAGACCCAGTACTTC. This sequence encodes CAWSVRGETQYF.

As regards this clonotype: A much larger clone is a single base away; this may be a read error. The rearrangement joins TRBV11-2 to TRBJ2-1; 9 bases align to TRBD2. Germline V gives CDR1 SGHAT, CDR2 FQNNGV. Losses at the gene ends were 1 base for V and 9 bases for J; bases not matched to a gene: 10. The CDR3 has 16 residues. CDR3 DNA: TGTGCCAGCAGCTTAGGCTCTCCGGGACTAGCTGGTGAGCAGTTCTTC. Translation: CASSLGSPGLAGEQFF.

As concerns this clonotype: This sequence may be a read error, since a much larger clone differs from it by one base. The chain joins TRBV7-6 to TRBJ2-5, with 15 nucleotides matching TRBD2. V lost 5 bases, J lost 7 bases, and 8 bases stayed unmatched. CDR3 length: 16 amino acids. The germline V gene has CDR1 SGHVS and CDR2 FNYEAQ. The CDR3 nucleotides are TGTGCCAGCAGCCATGGACTAGCGGGAGGGGGAGGGACCCAGTACTTC. This sequence encodes CASSHGLAGGGGTQYF.

This clonotype turned up a few times. This chain connects TRBV18 to TRBJ2-1, with 10 bases matching TRBD1. CDR1 is KGHSH, CDR2 LQKENI, per germline. Trimming at V came to 3 bases and at J to 2 bases, leaving 7 bases not matched to a gene. CDR3 size: 17 residues. CDR3 sequence reads: CASSPLGTGVAYNEQFF. The CDR3 DNA reads TGTGCCAGCTCACCTCTGGGGACAGGGGTGGCCTACAATGAGCAGTTCTTC. The complete variable domain, with remaining parts taken from reference TRBV18 and TRBJ2-1, reads NAGVMQNPRHLVRRRGQEARLRCSPMKGHSHVYWYRQLPEEGLKFMVYLQKENIIDESGMPKERFSAEFPKEGPSILRIQQVVRGDSAAYFCASSPLGTGVAYNEQFFGPGTRLTVL.

This clonotype was found many times. The rearrangement joins TRBV4-2 to TRBJ2-7, with 8 bases lining up with TRBD2. Germline V gene sequence: CDR1 LGHNA, CDR2 YNFKEQ. The CDR3 length is 15 residues. The V segment lost 0 bases and the J segment 6 bases; nucleotides outside the gene matches: 7. Written as DNA, the CDR3 is TGTGCCAGCAGCCAAGATCATAGCGGGAAGGGCGAGCAGTACTTC. Encoded protein: CASSQDHSGKGEQYF.

This clonotype was observed at least ten times. The genes are TRBV7-9 and TRBJ2-1, with D unclear. The V end lost 2 bases, the J end lost 0 bases, and 8 bases lay between the germline ends. CDR3 length: 15 residues. The V gene's germline CDR1 is SEHNR and CDR2 FQNEAQ (reference sequence). For the CDR3, the DNA is TGTGCCAGCAGCTTACTGAGGAGCTCCTACAATGAGCAGTTCTTC. Translated, it gives CASSLLRSSYNEQFF.

This clonotype has at least ten counts. This chain connects TRBV7-2 to TRBJ2-1; D perhaps matches TRBD1 (6 bases). Germline V CDR1 and CDR2: SGHTA, FQGNSA. This CDR3 has 12 amino acids. V was trimmed by 3 bases and J by 13 bases, leaving 13 bases between them. CDR3 loop: CASSFQDRHQFF. The CDR3 DNA is TGTGCCAGCAGCTTTCAGGACAGACATCAGTTCTTC.

The chain joins TRBV14 to TRBJ2-1, with 11 bases identical to TRBD2. V dropped 5 bases and J dropped 4; count of bases not matched to a gene: 19. This CDR3 comprises 20 residues. Germline lookup yields CDR1 SGHDN and CDR2 FVKESK. CDR3 bases: TGTGCCAGCAGCAAAATCACATCGGCCAGACTAGCGGGGAAGTACAATGAGCAGTTCTTC. Encoded protein: CASSKITSARLAGKYNEQFF.

This clonotype appeared many times. The genes are TRBV7-2 and TRBJ2-3, with TRBD2 as a possible D gene (6 bases). The CDR3 loop spans 14 amino acids. Germline values: CDR1 SGHTA, CDR2 FQGNSA. Trimming stripped 4 bases from V and 10 bases from J, with 18 bases between. CDR3: CASSYASVRGAQYF. Written as DNA, the CDR3 is TGTGCCAGCAGCTACGCTAGCGTGAGGGGTGCGCAGTATTTT. The entire variable domain, with the rest obtained from reference TRBV7-2 and TRBJ2-3, is as follows: GAGVSQSPSNKVTEKGKDVELRCDPISGHTALYWYRQSLGQGLEFLIYFQGNSAPDKSGLPSDRFSAERTGGSVSTLTIQRTQQEDSAVYLCASSYASVRGAQYFGPGTRLTVL.

This clonotype has at least ten counts. This chain uses TRBV28 with TRBJ1-2; D may be TRBD1 (6 bases). The CDR3 extends over 14 amino acids. CDR1 and CDR2 from the germline V gene are MDHEN and SYDVKM. V was pared by 6 bases and J by 8 bases, with 19 bases between. The CDR3 reads CASSPQQGWHGYTF. The CDR3 DNA is TGTGCCAGCAGCCCTCAACAGGGTTGGCACGGCTACACCTTC.

In this sample, this clonotype turned up many times. The J gene is TRBJ2-3, the V gene TRBV7-9; a weak D match, TRBD1 (6 bases). Trimming pared 8 bases from V and 3 bases from J, leaving 12 bases between. Germline V CDR1 and CDR2: SEHNR, FQNEAQ (reference sequence). CDR3 size: 13 residues. CDR3 sequence: CASCLGATDTQYF. Here the CDR3 DNA reads TGTGCCAGCTGCCTGGGGGCAACAGATACGCAGTATTTT.

The rearrangement links TRBV20-1 to TRBJ2-5; D gene uncertain. This CDR3 contains 14 residues. Trimming took off 0 bases at V and 2 bases at J, with 10 bases between the two ends. Germline V gives CDR1 DFQATT, CDR2 SNEGSKA (reference sequence). CDR3 in amino acids: CSAREGILQETQYF. The CDR3 DNA reads as TGCAGTGCTAGAGAGGGGATATTACAAGAGACCCAGTACTTC.

There are many counts of this clonotype. The genes are TRBV20-1 and TRBJ1-1; D may be TRBD1 (6 bases). Deletions cut 1 base from V and 2 bases from J, with 14 bases between. This CDR3 has 15 amino acids. Germline V gene data show CDR1 as DFQATT and CDR2 as SNEGSKA (reference sequence). The CDR3 loop is CSARVIRDTNTEAFF. In nucleotides, the CDR3 is TGCAGTGCTAGAGTGATTCGGGACACCAACACTGAAGCTTTCTTT.

This clonotype showed up many times. V is TRBV3-1 and J is TRBJ1-1; D is undetermined. The CDR3 runs 12 residues. Germline CDR1 LGHDT, CDR2 YNNKEL (reference sequence). The V end lost 8 bases, the J end lost 3 bases, and 10 bases lay between the germline ends. The CDR3 coding sequence is TGTGCCAGCCGCACAGCGTACACTGAAGCTTTCTTT. It translates to CASRTAYTEAFF.

The gene calls are TRBV13 and TRBJ2-5; 12 bases agree with TRBD2. J gave up 1 base and V 5 bases, and 8 bases lay outside the gene matches. The CDR3 sequence is 17 residues long. Germline lookup yields CDR1 PRHDT and CDR2 FYEKMQ (reference sequence). CDR3 DNA sequence: TGTGCCAGCAGCCGGAGACTAGCGGGAGAGCCCCAAGAGACCCAGTACTTC. It is translated as CASSRRLAGEPQETQYF.

This clonotype was observed many times. The CDR3 nucleotides are TGTGCCAGCAGTCTGACCCTCGCTAGCCGTGGCACAGATACGCAGTATTTT. Translation gives CASSLTLASRGTDTQYF. The genes are TRBV27 and TRBJ2-3; D possibly corresponds to TRBD2 (5 bases). Germline lookup yields CDR1 MNHEY and CDR2 SMNVEV (reference sequence). Trimming took off 5 bases at V and 1 base at J, with 19 bases between the two ends. The CDR3 has 17 amino acids.

V is TRBV28 and J is TRBJ2-6; TRBD1 matches at 7 bases. Germline CDR1 and CDR2: MDHEN and SYDVKM. V was clipped by 4 bases and J by 0 bases; unmatched bases: 12. The CDR3 loop spans 19 amino acids. In DNA, the CDR3 is TGTGCCAGCAGTTCGTATAACAGGGGAGTCTACTCTGGGGCCAACGTCCTGACTTTC. Amino acid sequence: CASSSYNRGVYSGANVLTF.

This clonotype was seen a handful of times. The gene calls are TRBV11-2 and TRBJ2-6, with 11 bases lining up with TRBD2. The germline gives CDR1 SGHAT, CDR2 FQNNGV. CDR3 size: 18 residues. Trimming took 5 bases from V and 0 from J; bases not matched to a gene: 6. The CDR3 DNA follows: TGTGCCAGCAGCCAAGAAACTAGCGGGAGCTCTGGGGCCAACGTCCTGACTTTC. Amino acid sequence: CASSQETSGSSGANVLTF.

In its sample, this clonotype was seen a few times. A clone one base away is much larger, so this may be a read error. V is TRBV28 and J is TRBJ2-7, with TRBD2 matching over 8 bases. CDR1 and CDR2 from the germline V gene are MDHEN and SYDVKM. The CDR3 is made up of 15 amino acids. The junction had 15 bases not matched to a gene; V was cut back by 5 bases and J by 9 bases. The CDR3 DNA sequence: TGTGCCAGCAGTGGAGGGGGACTAGTGGGAGTGGTGCAGTACTTC. Its protein product is CASSGGGLVGVVQYF.

This clonotype showed up many times. V gene TRBV7-8 combines with J gene TRBJ2-7, with 7 positions matching TRBD1. Looked up from germline, CDR1 is SGHVS and CDR2 is FQNEAQ. V lost 5 bases, J lost 5 bases, and 9 bases stayed unmatched. The CDR3 runs 14 residues. Here the CDR3 reads CASSQRGQINEQYF. The CDR3 DNA follows: TGTGCCAGCAGCCAAAGGGGACAGATAAACGAGCAGTACTTC. Based on the CDR3 plus reference TRBV7-8 and TRBJ2-7, the full variable domain is GAGVSQSPRYKVAKRGQDVALRCDPISGHVSLFWYQQALGQGPEFLTYFQNEAQLDKSGLPSDRFFAERPEGSVSTLKIQRTQQEDSAVYLCASSQRGQINEQYFGPGTRLTVT.

There are many counts of this clonotype. The V and J genes are TRBV7-3 and TRBJ2-2; D ambiguous. This CDR3 contains 14 residues. CDR1 and CDR2 from the germline V gene are SGHTA and FQGTGA. V lost 6 bases and J 0 bases, leaving 8 bases between the germline ends. As DNA, the CDR3 is TGTGCCAGCAGATTGGAACCGAACACCGGGGAGCTGTTTTTT. Residues: CASRLEPNTGELFF.

The chain joins TRBV11-2 to TRBJ2-7; 10 positions agree with TRBD2. Germline V CDR1 and CDR2: SGHAT, FQNNGV. This CDR3 region has 18 residues. The J segment lost 3 bases and the V segment lost 11 bases, leaving 22 bases of the junction unmatched. CDR3 sequence: CAGGLVSSGRNGLYEQYF. CDR3 sequence (DNA): TGTGCCGGGGGCTTAGTATCTAGCGGGAGAAATGGGCTCTACGAGCAGTACTTC.

This clonotype occurred a few times. One base away lies a much larger clone, so this may be a sequencing read error. The gene calls are TRBV12-3 or TRBV12-4 and TRBJ2-2, with D hard to call. There are 13 residues in the CDR3. The CDR3 reads CAGSFRVPGELFF. The DNA for the CDR3 is TGTGCCGGCAGTTTCCGAGTACCCGGGGAGCTGTTTTTT.

This clonotype came up many times. The V call is TRBV20-1, the J call TRBJ2-5, with D uncertain. The CDR3 totals 13 residues. Germline V gene lookup returns CDR1 DFQATT and CDR2 SNEGSKA (reference sequence). Trimming took 3 bases from V and 0 from J, leaving 8 bases between them. CDR3 loop: CSASPKYQETQYF. The CDR3 DNA sequence: TGCAGTGCTAGCCCGAAGTACCAAGAGACCCAGTACTTC.

The rearrangement links TRBV19 to TRBJ1-1; the match to TRBD1 covers 8 bases. This CDR3 contains 15 residues. Germline V CDR1 and CDR2: LNHDA, SQIVND (reference sequence). J gave up 0 bases and V 7 bases, and 7 bases lay outside the gene matches. CDR3 region: CASKTGGIMNTEAFF. The DNA for the CDR3 is TGTGCCAGTAAAACAGGGGGTATCATGAACACTGAAGCTTTCTTT. Full variable domain (remainder filled in from reference TRBV19 and TRBJ1-1): DGGITQSPKYLFRKEGQNVTLSCEQNLNHDAMYWYRQDPGQGLRLIYYSQIVNDFQKGDIAEGYSVSREKKESFPLTVTSAQKNPTAFYLCASKTGGIMNTEAFFGQGTRLTVV.

In the case of this clonotype: With a much larger clone just one base away, this may be a read error. The chain has TRBV29-1 and TRBJ2-1; 14 nucleotides align to TRBD2. Germline CDR1 SQVTM, CDR2 ANQGSEA. CDR3 size: 15 residues. CDR3 bases: TGCAGCGTTGAGGGACTAGCGGGGGTCTACAATGAGCAGCTCTTC. As protein: CSVEGLAGVYNEQLF.

This clonotype came up many times. The chain combines TRBV11-2 with TRBJ2-1, with D hard to call. This CDR3 comprises 12 residues. The germline V gene has CDR1 SGHAT and CDR2 FQNNGV. V shed 2 bases and J shed 10 bases, with 9 bases lying between them. CDR3 bases: TGTGCCAGCAGCTTACCTGTACTAGAGCAGTTCTTC. This gives the protein CASSLPVLEQFF.

The chain recombines TRBV19 with TRBJ2-2, with 10 bases matching TRBD1. This CDR3 region has 16 residues. CDR1 is LNHDA, CDR2 SQIVND, per germline (reference sequence). J was trimmed by 4 bases and V by 5 bases; bases with no gene match: 7. The CDR3 sequence: CASSLTGGISTGELFF. CDR3 bases: TGTGCCAGTAGTCTGACAGGGGGCATAAGCACCGGGGAGCTGTTTTTT.